This TCR beta chain derives from a study of shared clonotypes between healthy human individuals (dated by TCRdb to the early 2020s). Some background on the complete study: Two women and three men aged 18 to 49 years were included in the cohort. Different laboratories and diverse techniques were used to prepare libraries and sequence TCR repertoires, to increase sequencing depth and limit assay-specific biases. Leukapheresis yielded between about 0.85 and 10 billion PBMCs per donor. Per donor, three plates each were used for CD4 naive and CD4 memory, two for CD8 naive, and one for CD8 memory. Blood TCR repertoires of 5 or 6 healthy adults were deeply sequenced to estimate repertoire size and the extent of clonotype sharing between individuals. Study-wide findings and limitations: Pairwise subsampling led to the expectation that sequencing depth would affect the degree of clonotype sharing among donors. Clonotypes shared by all four sorted-subset donors showed higher generation probabilities than non-shared clonotypes. Estimated clonotype richness was generally larger for naive than for memory subsets. Sampling was limited to blood, and TCR repertoires in tissue likely differ from TCR repertoires in blood. Incomplete sequencing was indicated by rarefaction of sorted-subset datasets, despite the large sequencing depth. Approximately 4.8% of naive CD4, around 3.6% of naive CD8, roughly 2.5% of memory CD4, and 0.35% to 0.5% of memory CD8 clonotypes were shared across several donors. The genetic and exposure-history diversity represented was limited by the small number of donors.

The V end loses 2 bases and the J end loses 5 bases, and a stretch of 14 bases separates them. The CDR3 numbers 15 residues from cysteine through phenylalanine. Of all the DNA, just the CDR3 is kept, 45 bases in frame from base 1. According to the germline V gene, CDR1 reads SGHRS and CDR2 reads YFSETQ. Remarks on this clone: What antigen it recognizes has not been identified. No base-level quality is on record; no much larger clone is a single base apart.

Using the deep immunoSEQ assay, multiplex PCR amplified TCR CDR3 regions from genomic DNA. For each cell subset, the extracted genomic DNA was distributed evenly across all wells of several immunoSEQ 96-well plates, and each plate served as one replicate. For sorted subsets, 200 to 250 ng of genomic DNA, equivalent to some 30,000 T cell genomes, went into each replicate PCR. Purified libraries were measured with a Qubit 3.0 fluorometer, size-checked on a Bioanalyzer 2100, and measured again with the KAPA Library Quantification kit. Each immunoSEQ 96-well plate was sequenced on its own single-read 150-cycle Illumina NextSeq 550 flow cell. As for the original processing: Because the immunoSEQ output included only junctional sequences and no quality scores, the filtering could not be the same as the filtering used for full-length reads. To assign V/J genes and CDR3, sequences were annotated using PyIR, a Python wrapper for IgBLAST v1.9, with IMGT germline references. Reads were filtered out if the reads had weak V/J assignments (E-value above 1e-6), no CDR3, stop codons, out-of-frame junctions, or ambiguous translated residues. V3J clonotypes were defined by identical inferred V gene, J gene, and CDR3 amino acid sequence. Percentage overlap between repertoires was calculated by dividing the number of shared unique clonotypes by the size of the smaller repertoire. Richness of each repertoire was evaluated using RTK rarefaction, the Chao1 estimator, and Recon v2.1 estimates of unobserved clonotypes. OLGA was used to compute generation probabilities for all TCRbeta clonotypes that the gDNA method yielded from a few donors. As stored in TCRdb, this immuneACCESS dataset retains in-frame rearrangements with V and J assigned. A fraction of the clones does not appear; measured against another copy, unresolved V genes explain less than half of the discrepancy, and the remainder lacks a known reason. That table gives V, J and clone size, and the DNA gave D and trimming. The sample contains roughly 2.2 million clones, 93% of them found a single time. About 0.41% of the sample is in the top ten clones.

Donors were healthy HIV-negative adults with no recently reported acute infections or vaccinations. Only Caucasian adults living in Nashville, Tennessee, USA were represented among the donors. Magnetic negative selection was used to enrich CD4+ T cells, after which naive cells were positively selected on CD45RA and the negative fraction became the memory subset. After blood collection by leukapheresis, PBMCs were isolated using Ficoll-Histopaque density gradient centrifugation and then cryopreserved in the vapor phase of liquid nitrogen. Analytical flow cytometry was used to check the purity and quantity of every magnetically sorted T cell population. Genomic DNA was isolated from every sorted fraction and measured by UV absorbance on a Nanodrop 2000c.

Sequenced sample: naive CD4+ T cells from PBMCs. Per the publication, the cell subset or site label means: CD45RA+ positively selected. The chain employs TRBV5-1 and TRBJ2-1; a tentative D match to TRBD2 spans 5 bases. The sequence came from a young man in good health. Some clones in this sample may be carry-over from other donors' samples. The sequenced DNA: TGCGCCAGCAGCTTAGAGGGTTCCTTCAACAATGAGCAGTTCTTC. It codes for CASSLEGSFNNEQFF.